This record covers a single T cell receptor beta chain. Its target antigen remains unknown. Base quality data are lacking; no much larger clone is found one base away. The immunoSEQ Assay, a bias-controlled multiplex PCR, was used to amplify TCRbeta CDR3 regions from genomic DNA. From the authors' description of their analysis: Nucleated cell counts per sample were estimated from amplification of reference gene primers within the assay. To quantify the absolute abundance of each unique TCRbeta CDR3 rearrangement, sequence reads were collapsed and filtered. For each sample, productive Simpson clonality was calculated as the square root of Simpson's diversity index over productive rearrangements. TCRdb took over this immuneACCESS table, retaining in-frame rearrangements with V and J assigned. Such tables are incomplete; in checked studies, under half of the missing clones stem from an unresolved V gene, and the remainder is unexplained. The V and J calls and clone size were taken over from that table, and D and trimming were inferred from the DNA. The sample has around 200,000 clones on record, 83% of them singletons. The ten largest clones take up 2% to 3% of the sample.

Here V drops 3 bases and J drops 7 bases, and the junction holds 9 bases not matched to any gene. The CDR3 runs 14 amino acids, cysteine and phenylalanine included. The retained sequence is limited to the CDR3, 42 bases, with the frame set at the first base. Looking up the germline V gene yields CDR1 SGHRS and CDR2 YFSETQ. The data originate from a study of blood T cell repertoires in COVID-19 (dated by TCRdb to the early 2020s). At the level of the whole study: Samples from collaborators originated in the United States, Italy and Spain and spanned both the acute and convalescent phases of COVID-19. The prospective study material was composed of cDNA or gDNA derived from T cells, B-cell-depleted T cells, or PBMCs. Deeply sampled blood TCRbeta repertoires from subjects exposed to, actively infected with, or recovered from COVID-19 were included in the dataset. The repertoires were released in a freely available public database meant as a resource for research on the immune response to SARS-CoV-2. Samples were obtained from the ongoing ImmuneRACE study (first 160 participants) and from over a thousand subjects provided by 6 global collaborators. A de-identified subject ID, COVID-19 status, age in years and sex were almost always included in the sample metadata. Where available, HLA class I and class II types were taken from metadata supplied by the sample provider and were not determined by assay-based typing. Beyond this particular receptor, the publication reports: Clinical and demographic metadata were provided uncurated, with the amount varying by source and participant.

Collaborating institutions collected whole blood in K2EDTA tubes following their own protocols. For TCRbeta analysis, collaborators shipped samples as frozen whole blood, isolated PBMCs, or DNA extracted from either of those sample types. The clonotype was recovered from a woman aged 40-49 years with active or convalescent COVID-19. Input material: peripheral blood. The rearrangement joined TRBV5-1 to TRBJ2-7, and TRBD1 matches 8 of the central bases. The CDR3 corresponds to CASSWGRGQGEQYF. The sequence in DNA is TGCGCCAGCAGCTGGGGCAGGGGGCAGGGTGAGCAGTACTTC.